A selection of T cell receptor beta chains follows, all from one sample in a study of shared clonotypes between healthy human individuals. The assay was immunoSEQ multiplex PCR, and TCRdb's table has in-frame clones only and misses some. The sample lists 2,100,000 or so clones, approximately 94% occurring once. The specimen was naive CD4+ T cells sorted from blood. The receptors were gathered from a man aged 18 to 30 in good health. Each CDR3 is given with its conserved first and last residue. The D gene is left open where the match is weak. Size is stated for part of the rows, as once, few or many counts, or as a class when the clone is expanded.

TRBV30	.	TRBJ2-3	.	CAWSVRRGSADTQYF	TGTGCCTGGAGTGTACGCCGGGGCTCGGCAGATACGCAGTATTTT
TRBV5-4	TRBD2	TRBJ2-7	.	CASSLASGGPYEQYF	TGTGCCAGCAGCTTAGCCAGCGGGGGACCCTACGAGCAGTACTTC
TRBV25-1	.	TRBJ1-4	.	CASSDQGTLEKLFF	TGTGCCAGCAGTGATCAGGGAACGTTGGAAAAACTGTTTTTT
TRBV10-3	.	TRBJ2-5	.	CAISESRGFALEETQYF	TGTGCCATCAGTGAGTCCCGGGGATTCGCTTTGGAAGAGACCCAGTACTTC
TRBV2	TRBD1	TRBJ1-2	.	CASSLTGNYGYTF	TGTGCCAGCAGTCTGACAGGGAACTATGGCTACACCTTC
TRBV6-5	TRBD2	TRBJ2-1	.	CASRTGTSGLNEQFF	TGTGCCAGCAGGACCGGGACTAGCGGACTCAATGAGCAGTTCTTC
TRBV5-1	.	TRBJ2-3	.	CASSLAGQGGADTQYF	TGCGCCAGCAGCTTGGCCGGGCAAGGTGGGGCAGATACGCAGTATTTT
TRBV6-1	TRBD1	TRBJ2-5	.	CASSGTGTGGRETQYF	TGTGCCAGCAGTGGAACCGGGACAGGGGGCAGGGAGACCCAGTACTTC
TRBV18	TRBD1	TRBJ2-2	.	CASSPILQGADTGELFF	TGTGCCAGCTCACCTATCTTACAGGGGGCGGACACCGGGGAGCTGTTTTTT
TRBV27	.	TRBJ1-6	few	CASTGGVRSPLHF	TGTGCCAGCACGGGTGGAGTGCGCTCACCCCTCCACTTT
TRBV28	.	TRBJ2-6	once	CASSLWGQYTGANVLTF	TGTGCCAGCAGTTTATGGGGGCAATACACTGGGGCCAACGTCCTGACTTTC
TRBV19	TRBD1	TRBJ1-1	few	CASSRGQGIMNTEAFF	TGTGCCAGTAGTAGGGGACAGGGGATCATGAACACTGAAGCTTTCTTT
TRBV30	.	TRBJ2-7	.	CAWIPGGRGYSYEQHF	TGTGCCTGGATCCCAGGGGGGCGGGGATATAGCTACGAGCAGCACTTC
TRBV4-1	.	TRBJ2-5	once	CASSQGVLETQYF	TGCGCCAGCAGCCAAGGAGTTCTAGAGACCCAGTACTTC
TRBV30	.	TRBJ2-3	few	CAWSWGSTDTQYF	TGTGCCTGGAGTTGGGGCAGCACAGATACGCAGTATTTT
TRBV6-1	.	TRBJ1-6	.	CASSEMSSYNSPLHF	TGTGCCAGCAGTGAGATGAGCTCCTATAATTCACCCCTCCACTTT
TRBV19	TRBD1	TRBJ2-5	few	CASSLRQGLVETQYF	TGTGCCAGTAGTCTCCGACAGGGGTTGGTAGAGACCCAGTACTTC